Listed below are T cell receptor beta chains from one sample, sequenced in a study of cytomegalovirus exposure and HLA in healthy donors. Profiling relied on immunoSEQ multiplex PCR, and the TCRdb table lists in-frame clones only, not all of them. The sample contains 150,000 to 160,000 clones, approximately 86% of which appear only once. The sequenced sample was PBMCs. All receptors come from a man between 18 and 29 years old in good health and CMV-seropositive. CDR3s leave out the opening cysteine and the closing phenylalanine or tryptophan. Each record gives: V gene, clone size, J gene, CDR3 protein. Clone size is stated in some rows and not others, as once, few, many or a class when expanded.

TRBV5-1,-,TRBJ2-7,ASRGTGEHSFLEQY
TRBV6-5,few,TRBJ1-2,ASSYSGQQAYGYT
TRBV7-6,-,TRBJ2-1,ASSDRDLNNEQF
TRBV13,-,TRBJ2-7,ASRRGGTSGEQY
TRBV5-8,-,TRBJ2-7,ASSLRGGVREQY
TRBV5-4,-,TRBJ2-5,ASSLVPGQGPAGGETQY
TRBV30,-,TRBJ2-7,AWSSGTGAYEQY
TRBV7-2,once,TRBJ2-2,ASSLYQVTGELF
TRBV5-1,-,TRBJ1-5,ASRTGGSQPQH
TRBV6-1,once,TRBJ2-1,ASSEKTTGI
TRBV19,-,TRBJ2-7,ASTLTGTGTYEQY
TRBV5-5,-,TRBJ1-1,ASTADSNTEAF
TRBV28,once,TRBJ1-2,ASSPRGRDYGYT
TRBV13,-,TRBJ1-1,ASSLRTGGLRDTEAF
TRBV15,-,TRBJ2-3,ATSREQAGSTDTQY
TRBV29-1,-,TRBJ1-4,SVTDRGRKTNEKLF
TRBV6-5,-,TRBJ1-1,ASLAGGGNTEAF
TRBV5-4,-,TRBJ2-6,ASSSGTSGNSGANVLT
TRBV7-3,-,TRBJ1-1,ASSLNPGDTEAF
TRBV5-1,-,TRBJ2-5,ASSPNLQETQY
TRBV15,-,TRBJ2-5,ATSRDRQGIQTQY
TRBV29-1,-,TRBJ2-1,SVTPGRYNEQF
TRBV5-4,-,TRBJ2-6,ASNPSEPGQGVSGANVLT
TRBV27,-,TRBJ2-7,ASSSRLDYEQY
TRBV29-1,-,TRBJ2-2,SGRGQTNTGELF
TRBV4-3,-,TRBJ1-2,ASSQRPGAMSYGYT
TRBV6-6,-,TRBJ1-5,ASSQNEDQPQH
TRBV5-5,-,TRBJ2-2,ASSIGQGFTGELF
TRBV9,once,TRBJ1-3,ASSVASHRSSGNTIY
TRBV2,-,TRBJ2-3,ASSGTSGYTDTQY
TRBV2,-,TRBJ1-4,ASSSQGGNEKLF
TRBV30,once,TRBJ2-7,AWSVITGGEQY
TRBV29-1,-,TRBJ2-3,SVEGLQQGQADTQY
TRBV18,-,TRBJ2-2,ASSPAQGNTGELF
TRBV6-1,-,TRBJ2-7,ASSTGTSEQY
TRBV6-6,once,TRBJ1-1,ASSYPEDSSDTEAF
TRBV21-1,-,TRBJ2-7,AIYTGTGSYEQY
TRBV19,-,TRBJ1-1,ASRAGTGGRVAEAF
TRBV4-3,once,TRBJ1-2,ASSQAGTGMTV
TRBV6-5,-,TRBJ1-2,ASTPGTGAGYT
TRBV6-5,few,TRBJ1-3,ATVDRISGNTIY
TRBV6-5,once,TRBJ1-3,ASRTQGVLNTIY
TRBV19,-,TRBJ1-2,ASSIISGSRGYGYT
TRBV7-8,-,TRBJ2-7,ASSQGQGLYEQY
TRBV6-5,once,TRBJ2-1,ATLGDSYNEQF
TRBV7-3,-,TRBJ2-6,ASSLTRGTGYSGANVLT
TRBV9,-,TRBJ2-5,ASSSGGTARQETQY
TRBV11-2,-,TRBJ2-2,ASSPIKGATGELF